Shown below are 12 T cell receptor beta chains from a single sample sequenced in a study of glioma-infiltrating T cells. The iRepertoire nested amplicon-rescue multiplex PCR amplified TCR alpha and beta CDR3s from RNA. Each CDR3 protein gets one entry after TCRdb re-called the multiplex PCR reads with MiXCR. This repertoire shows around 170,000 distinct CDR3 sequences, about 47% found once; its top ten account for around 4.9%. The sequencing sample was made of glioma tissue, nonneoplastic brain tissue, or PBMCs (not recorded which). These receptors were collected from a human donor with low-grade glioma or glioblastoma, undergoing nonglioma brain surgery, or in good health (not recorded which).

Concerning this clonotype: This may stem from a read error, because a much larger clone lies one nucleotide away. V gene TRBV11-2 combines with J gene TRBJ1-1; no reliable D call. Germline V lookup: CDR1 SGHAT, CDR2 FQNNGV. The CDR3 consists of 13 residues. DNA for the CDR3: TGTGCCAGCATCTTAAGGCCGAGGGCTGAAGCTTTCTTT. This gives the protein CASILRPRAEAFF.

This clonotype has more than one count but fewer than ten. J is TRBJ2-5 and V is TRBV2, with 7 bases aligning to TRBD1. The CDR3 has 15 residues. CDR1 and CDR2 (germline): SNHLY, FYNNEI. V was pared by 3 bases and J by 5 bases, with 9 bases of the junction left unmatched. The chain's CDR3 is CASSEGPGQKETQYF. The CDR3 DNA reads TGTGCCAGCAGTGAGGGTCCGGGACAGAAGGAGACCCAGTACTTC. The complete variable domain, with remaining parts taken from reference TRBV2 and TRBJ2-5, reads EPEVTQTPSHQVTQMGQEVILRCVPISNHLYFYWYRQILGQKVEFLVSFYNNEISEKSEIFDDQFSVERPDGSNFTLKIRSTKLEDSAMYFCASSEGPGQKETQYFGPGTRLLVL.

This clonotype was counted many times. This chain connects TRBV3-1 to TRBJ1-5; 10 bases fit TRBD1. The V and J ends lost 0 bases and 6 bases, in that order; junction bases with no gene match: 5. The CDR3 sequence is 16 residues long. Per the germline V gene, CDR1 is LGHDT and CDR2 is YNNKEL (reference sequence). CDR3 amino acids: CASSQDGGQGTQPQHF. The CDR3 DNA sequence: TGTGCCAGCAGCCAAGATGGGGGACAGGGGACTCAGCCCCAGCATTTT.

This clonotype was detected ten times or more. This sequence joins TRBV20-1 and TRBJ2-3; 7 nucleotides match TRBD1. CDR1 DFQATT and CDR2 SNEGSKA come from the germline V gene (reference sequence). V shed 7 bases, J shed 1 base, and the junction held 8 bases outside the gene matches. CDR3 size: 14 residues. The CDR3 sequence: CSVTTQGGTDTQYF. Written as DNA, the CDR3 is TGCAGTGTCACCACGCAGGGGGGCACAGATACGCAGTATTTT.

Points on this clonotype: A much bigger clone sits one base away, suggesting this may be a read error. The V call is TRBV2, the J call TRBJ2-1, with D tentatively TRBD2 (6 bases). V lost 7 bases and J lost 6, with 16 bases in between. CDR1 is SNHLY, CDR2 FYNNEI, per germline. The CDR3 length is 14 residues. The CDR3 loop reads CASKTRGIVNEQFF. Written as DNA, the CDR3 is TGTGCCAGCAAGACTAGAGGGATCGTCAATGAGCAGTTCTTC.

This chain connects TRBV4-2 to TRBJ2-2; D is uncertain. Germline-derived CDR1 and CDR2 are LGHNA and YNFKEQ. Trimming left V 2 bases short and J 3 bases short, with 4 bases between. The CDR3 length is 13 residues. CDR3 nucleotides: TGTGCCAGCAGCCAAATAGACACCGGGGAGCTGTTTTTT. This encodes CASSQIDTGELFF.

In regard to this clonotype: It may be a read error: a sequence one base away is much more abundant. The V call is TRBV28, the J call TRBJ1-3; possible D gene TRBD1, 6 bases. The CDR3 has 17 amino acids. Trimming left V 4 bases short and J 3 bases short, with 19 bases between. Germline values: CDR1 MDHEN, CDR2 SYDVKM. This CDR3 reads CASSSNREWSYGNTIYF. DNA of the CDR3: TGTGCCAGCAGTTCAAACAGGGAGTGGAGCTATGGAAACACCATATATTTT.

The chain joins TRBV4-2 to TRBJ2-2; 9 bases fit TRBD1. V was clipped by 3 bases and J by 0 bases; unmatched bases: 2. The CDR3 consists of 16 residues. From germline, CDR1 is LGHNA and CDR2 YNFKEQ. This CDR3 reads CASSHRQGANTGELFF. CDR3 DNA sequence: TGTGCCAGCAGCCACCGACAGGGGGCGAACACCGGGGAGCTGTTTTTT.

This clonotype was observed many times. The J gene is TRBJ2-7, the V gene TRBV6-1; D gene unclear. Trimming cost V 6 bases and J 4 bases, with 13 bases left between them. CDR1 and CDR2 from the germline V gene are MNHNS and SASEGT. CDR3 length: 13 residues. The CDR3 is CASSHGPEYEQYF. The CDR3 DNA follows: TGTGCCAGCAGCCACGGTCCAGAGTACGAGCAGTACTTC.

The chain carries TRBV11-2 and TRBJ2-1; D possibly corresponds to TRBD2 (5 bases). This CDR3 spans 17 amino acids. From germline, CDR1 is SGHAT and CDR2 FQNNGV. Trimming cost V 1 base and J 8 bases, with 21 bases left between them. In DNA form, the CDR3 reads TGTGCCAGCAGCTTAGGGGTCTCGCGGGCTGCAATACATGAGCAGTTCTTC. This gives the protein CASSLGVSRAAIHEQFF. Variable domain in full (rest from reference TRBV11-2 and TRBJ2-1): EAGVAQSPRYKIIEKRQSVAFWCNPISGHATLYWYQQILGQGPKLLIQFQNNGVVDDSQLPKDRFSAERLKGVDSTLKIQPAKLEDSAVYLCASSLGVSRAAIHEQFFGPGTRLTVL.

There are many counts of this clonotype. This chain links TRBV28 with TRBJ2-3; tentative D call: TRBD2 (6 bases). Germline CDR1 and CDR2: MDHEN and SYDVKM. This CDR3 has 17 amino acids. The ends were cut back, 1 base at V and 0 bases at J, with 14 bases in the middle. CDR3 sequence: CASSLFAVGSSTDTQYF. Here the CDR3 DNA reads TGTGCCAGCAGTTTATTTGCGGTCGGGAGTAGCACAGATACGCAGTATTTT.

V usage is TRBV3-1 and J usage is TRBJ2-1; D is unclear. Per germline, CDR1 LGHDT and CDR2 YNNKEL (reference sequence). V was clipped by 1 base and J by 6 bases, with 7 bases between them. This CDR3 has 13 residues. The CDR3 bases are TGTGCCAGCAGCCAAGGTTCCACCAATGAGCAGTTCTTC. It encodes CASSQGSTNEQFF.